This paragraph reports one T cell receptor beta chain. Its antigen is still unknown. This entry is derived from a study of shared clonotypes between healthy human individuals. About the research overall: Donor composition was a couple of women and three men, aged 18 to 49.

Method: immunoSEQ multiplex PCR; TCRdb's copy keeps in-frame clones and lacks some. The sample carries 2 million to 2.5 million clones, around 90% recorded once. Study-wide findings and caveats: Approximately 5.3% was the fraction of naive CD4 clonotypes found shared across a few donors.

Germline trimming cut 6 bases from V and 2 bases from J; bases unmatched to any gene: 10. This CDR3 comprises 17 residues. The V gene's germline CDR1 is LNHDA and CDR2 SQIVND (reference sequence). This receptor was obtained from a man aged 18 to 29 in good health. Some clones in this sample may be carry-over from other donors' samples. The sequencing input was naive CD4+ T cells from PBMCs. Subset specified: CD45RA+ positively selected. The chain is built from TRBV19 and TRBJ2-2; 9 bases line up with TRBD2. The CDR3 loop is CASSSTTSGANTGELFF. The CDR3 DNA sequence: TGTGCCAGTAGCTCTACGACTAGCGGCGCCAACACCGGGGAGCTGTTTTTT. The whole variable domain, remainder taken from reference TRBV19 and TRBJ2-2, is DGGITQSPKYLFRKEGQNVTLSCEQNLNHDAMYWYRQDPGQGLRLIYYSQIVNDFQKGDIAEGYSVSREKKESFPLTVTSAQKNPTAFYLCASSSTTSGANTGELFFGEGSRLTVL.